This T cell receptor beta chain was observed in a study of shared clonotypes between healthy human individuals. From CD4+ cells came CD45RA+ naive and CD45RA-negative memory subsets. Source study methods: As immunoSEQ supplied junction-only sequences (without quality scores), filtering differed. Assay used: immunoSEQ multiplex PCR; TCRdb lists only in-frame clones, some missing. D and trimming come from the DNA, and the V and J calls and clone size come from that table. The table records 600,000 to 750,000 clones, roughly 78% of them present only once. This CDR3 is 15 amino acids long. Unmatched junction bases numbered 7, after V lost 5 bases and J lost 7 bases. From germline, CDR1 is SEHNR and CDR2 FQNEAQ (reference sequence).

Specimen: memory CD4+ T cells sorted from blood. The subset denotes: CD45RA-negative fraction. The source of this sequence is a woman aged 25 to 45 in good health. This chain joins TRBV7-9 and TRBJ1-4; 10 bases match TRBD1. The CDR3, as DNA: TGTGCCAGCAGCCACCGGGACAGGGGTGGTGAAAAACTGTTTTTT. This encodes CASSHRDRGGEKLFF.